A selection of T cell receptor beta chains follows, all from one sample in a study of vaccination effects on CD4 cells after COVID-19. Their cognate antigens are unknown. The protocol was immunoSEQ multiplex PCR, while the TCRdb copy is restricted to in-frame clones and leaves out a portion. In the table there are some 50,000 clones, about 70% of which are singletons. The sequencing used CD4+ T cells from PBMCs cultured without peptide, collected before COVID-19 vaccination. These receptors all come from a human donor who had a prior SARS-CoV-2 infection. The CDR3 runs from the conserved cysteine through the conserved F or W. The order of the fields is V gene, J gene, clone size, D gene, CDR3 DNA, CDR3 protein. The D gene is left open where the match is weak. Clone size is shown for a subset of rows, as once, few, many or a class of expanded clone.

TRBV6-5	TRBJ2-2	-	-	TGTGCCAGCAGCCTAGGGGGGGACACCGGGGAGCTGTTTTTT	CASSLGGDTGELFF
TRBV5-6	TRBJ1-6	few	-	TGTGCCAGCAGCCCGGACACCCATAATTCACCCCTCCACTTT	CASSPDTHNSPLHF
TRBV5-1	TRBJ1-1	once	-	TGCGCCAGCAGCTTGGAGGCCTCCCCTAACACTGAAGCTTTCTTT	CASSLEASPNTEAFF
TRBV6-5	TRBJ2-7	-	TRBD1	TGTGCCAGCAGTTACTCGGACAGGGACGAGCAGTACTTC	CASSYSDRDEQYF
TRBV11-2	TRBJ1-1	-	TRBD1	TGTGCCAGCAGCTTAGGGCCGGGACAGACTATGAACACTGAAGCTTTCTTT	CASSLGPGQTMNTEAFF
TRBV25-1	TRBJ1-4	-	-	TGTGCCAGCAGTGACGCATATGAAAAACTGTTTTTT	CASSDAYEKLFF
TRBV7-8	TRBJ2-7	-	-	TGTGCCAGCAGCTTATCTTCGGGGTACTACGAGCAGTACTTC	CASSLSSGYYEQYF
TRBV12-5	TRBJ2-7	-	-	TGTGCTAGTGGTTTGGTAGGGGGGAGCGGGCCAGTTATATACGAGCAGTACTTC	CASGLVGGSGPVIYEQYF
TRBV2	TRBJ2-3	-	-	TGTGCCAGCAGTGTAGGGGTTGATACGCAGTATTTT	CASSVGVDTQYF
TRBV12-5	TRBJ2-1	few	-	TGTGCTAGTGGTGGGACAAACAATGAGCAGTTCTTC	CASGGTNNEQFF
TRBV19	TRBJ1-4	-	-	TGTGCCAGTAGTAAGGACGGGGCAACTAATGAAAAACTGTTTTTT	CASSKDGATNEKLFF
TRBV30	TRBJ2-6	-	-	TGTGCCTACGATGGATCAAGGAGCTCTGGGGCCAACGTCCTGACTTTC	CAYDGSRSSGANVLTF
TRBV4-2	TRBJ2-7	few	TRBD2	TGTGCCAGCAGCCAGCGTCAGGGTGAGCGGGGGTCATCCTACGAGCAGTACTTC	CASSQRQGERGSSYEQYF
TRBV25-1	TRBJ1-2	once	-	TGTGCCAGCAGTGAAACGGGGGTGGGCGACTATGGCTACACCTTC	CASSETGVGDYGYTF
TRBV5-4	TRBJ2-5	-	-	TGTGCCAGCAGCTCCCGGGGTCAAGAGACCCAGTACTTC	CASSSRGQETQYF
TRBV3-1/TRBV3-2	TRBJ2-1	-	TRBD1	TGTGCCAGCAGCCAAGCAGAGGGGGCTTACAATGAGCAGTTCTTC	CASSQAEGAYNEQFF
TRBV18	TRBJ2-1	-	TRBD2	TGTGCCAGCTCACCTATTAGCGGGGGATACAATGAGCAGTTCTTC	CASSPISGGYNEQFF
TRBV7-3	TRBJ2-1	few	-	TGTGCCAGCTCGGCCGGGGGGCCCTACAATGAGCAGTTCTTC	CASSAGGPYNEQFF
TRBV4-1	TRBJ2-2	-	-	TGCGCCAGCAGCCAACGTGGGGGGCCCGGGGAGCTGTTTTTT	CASSQRGGPGELFF
TRBV5-1	TRBJ2-5	-	-	TGCGCCAGCAGCTTGGGTGTGGAAGAGACCCAGTACTTC	CASSLGVEETQYF
TRBV18	TRBJ2-1	-	-	TGTGCCAGCTCACCAACGACACCTGCCCGCTACAATGAGCAGTTCTTC	CASSPTTPARYNEQFF
TRBV18	TRBJ2-7	-	-	TGTGCCAGCTCAGTGACGCGGGACTCTACCTACGAGCAGTACTTC	CASSVTRDSTYEQYF
TRBV5-1	TRBJ2-1	few	-	TGCGCCAGCAGCTTGTTTGGCAATGAGCAGTTCTTC	CASSLFGNEQFF
TRBV25-1	TRBJ2-7	-	-	TGTGCCAGCAGTGAGCCCCAGGGCTACGAGCAGTACTTC	CASSEPQGYEQYF
TRBV6-6	TRBJ2-7	once	-	TGTGCCAGCAGCGGAGCCTACGAGCAGTACTTC	CASSGAYEQYF
TRBV5-1	TRBJ1-2	-	-	TGCGCCAGCAGCTTGAGGCGAGAAAACCAGAACTATGGCTACACCTTC	CASSLRRENQNYGYTF
TRBV7-2	TRBJ2-7	-	-	TGTGCCAGCAGCTTAGCGTGGGACTCCTACGAGCAGTACTTC	CASSLAWDSYEQYF
TRBV18	TRBJ1-1	once	-	TGTGCCAGCTCACCTGTCAGTGGACAATCCACTGAAGCTTTCTTT	CASSPVSGQSTEAFF
TRBV9	TRBJ2-3	-	TRBD2	TGTGCCAGCAGCGTAGCGGGGCTAGCGGGAGTGGCAGATACGCAGTATTTT	CASSVAGLAGVADTQYF
TRBV12-3/TRBV12-4	TRBJ1-5	few	-	TGTGCCAGCAGTCCCCTGAATCAGCCCCAGCATTTT	CASSPLNQPQHF
TRBV10-3	TRBJ1-2	-	TRBD1	TGTGCCATCAGTGAAGGGCAGGGGGCGCTTTCCTCTGGCTACACCTTC	CAISEGQGALSSGYTF